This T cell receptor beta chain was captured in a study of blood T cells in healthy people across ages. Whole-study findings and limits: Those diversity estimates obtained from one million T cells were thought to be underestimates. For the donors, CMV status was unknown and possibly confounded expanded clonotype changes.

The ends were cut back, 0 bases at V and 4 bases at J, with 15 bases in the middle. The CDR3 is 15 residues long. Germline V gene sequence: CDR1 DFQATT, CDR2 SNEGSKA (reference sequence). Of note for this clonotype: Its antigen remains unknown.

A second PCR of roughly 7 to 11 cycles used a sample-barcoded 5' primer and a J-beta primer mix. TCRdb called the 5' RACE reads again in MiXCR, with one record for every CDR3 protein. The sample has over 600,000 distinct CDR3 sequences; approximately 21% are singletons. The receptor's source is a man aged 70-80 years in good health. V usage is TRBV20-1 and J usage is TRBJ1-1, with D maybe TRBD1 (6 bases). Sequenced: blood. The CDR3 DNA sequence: TGCAGTGCTAGAGATTCCGGGGGAGGGGGCACTGAAGCTTTCTTT. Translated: CSARDSGGGGTEAFF.